Below are 19 T cell receptor beta chains sequenced from a single sample in a study of neoadjuvant nivolumab and ipilimumab in lung cancer. Sequenced by immunoSEQ multiplex PCR; TCRdb stores in-frame clones only, minus some. The repertoire has roughly 32,000 clones, more than 85% of them found once; the top ten carry approximately 2.2%. Sequencing was performed on peripheral blood, taken after neoadjuvant nivolumab, alone or with ipilimumab, at or shortly before surgery. These receptor sequences come from an adult with non-small cell lung cancer.

This sequence joins TRBV18 and TRBJ2-5; 12 bases are shared with TRBD1. This CDR3 region has 15 residues. Trimming cost V 5 bases and J 4 bases; bases outside gene matches: 5. CDR1 and CDR2 (germline): KGHSH, LQKENI. The CDR3 here is CASSTGTGGGETQYF. Here the CDR3 DNA reads TGTGCCAGCTCAACCGGGACAGGGGGCGGAGAGACCCAGTACTTC.

The chain has TRBV6-6 and TRBJ2-7; either TRBD1 or TRBD2 may supply D (5 bases each). Trimming stripped 3 bases from V and 6 bases from J, with 15 bases between. The CDR3 loop spans 14 amino acids. Germline V gene lookup returns CDR1 MNHNY and CDR2 SVGAGI (reference sequence). DNA of the CDR3: TGTGCCAGCAGTTATACCCGTTGGGACGGCGAGCAGTACTTC. This translates into CASSYTRWDGEQYF.

The chain employs TRBV5-8 and TRBJ2-5, with D perhaps matching TRBD2 (7 bases). Trimming shortened V by 4 bases and J by 7 bases, and 17 bases separated the two germline ends. The CDR3 totals 14 residues. CDR1 is SGHTS, CDR2 YDEGEE, per germline. The CDR3 bases are TGTGCCAGCAGCGAGGGGGGGGTCCGGGGGACCCAGTACTTC. The encoded protein is CASSEGGVRGTQYF.

The V call is TRBV5-4, the J call TRBJ1-2; D might be TRBD1 (6 bases). CDR3 length: 13 amino acids. The germline CDR1 and CDR2 sequences are SGHNT and YYREEE (reference sequence). Trimming took 1 base from V and 7 from J, leaving 11 bases between them. CDR3: CASSLSQGIGYTF. As DNA, the CDR3 is TGTGCCAGCAGCTTGTCTCAGGGGATTGGCTACACCTTC.

This chain connects TRBV5-1 to TRBJ1-2; D uncertain. V was pared by 7 bases and J by 2 bases, with 12 bases between. This CDR3 region has 13 residues. The germline V gene encodes CDR1 SGHRS and CDR2 YFSETQ. The CDR3 DNA follows: TGCGCCAGCGGTACGACTGCGAACTATGGCTACACCTTC. Translation gives CASGTTANYGYTF.

The chain links TRBV28 to TRBJ1-1; tentative D call: TRBD1 (5 bases). There are 12 residues in the CDR3. Germline values: CDR1 MDHEN, CDR2 SYDVKM. The germline V and J ends were trimmed by 5 bases and 1 base, with 5 bases remaining between them. CDR3 DNA sequence: TGTGCCAGCAGTCAGGGGAACACTGAAGCTTTCTTT. This sequence encodes CASSQGNTEAFF. The full variable domain, with the rest looked up from reference TRBV28 and TRBJ1-1, is DVKVTQSSRYLVKRTGEKVFLECVQDMDHENMFWYRQDPGLGLRLIYFSYDVKMKEKGDIPEGYSVSREKKERFSLILESASTNQTSMYLCASSQGNTEAFFGQGTRLTVV.

The chain has TRBV9 and TRBJ2-5; 9 bases agree with TRBD2. With 0 bases clipped from V and 1 base from J, the junction kept 4 bases outside the gene matches. CDR3 length: 16 amino acids. Per germline, CDR1 SGDLS and CDR2 YYNGEE. CDR3 sequence: CASSVAGGRAQETQYF. CDR3 bases: TGTGCCAGCAGCGTAGCAGGCGGGAGGGCCCAAGAGACCCAGTACTTC.

This rearrangement joins TRBV28 to TRBJ2-5; the match to TRBD2 covers 10 bases. After removal of 3 bases from V and 5 bases from J, the junction contained 9 bases not matched to a gene. This CDR3 is built from 16 residues. CDR1 and CDR2 from the germline V gene are MDHEN and SYDVKM. DNA for the CDR3: TGTGCCAGCAGTTTTTTAGCGGGAGGTGGGTTGGAGACCCAGTACTTC. Amino acid sequence: CASSFLAGGGLETQYF.

This clone was detected only a few times. V and J are TRBV6-4 and TRBJ2-2; the D is unclear. Trimming took off 2 bases at V and 3 bases at J, with 4 bases between the two ends. Germline CDR1 and CDR2: MRHNA and SNTAGT. There are 13 residues in the CDR3. CDR3 in amino acids: CASSDRDTGELFF. The DNA of the CDR3 is TGTGCCAGCAGTGACAGGGACACCGGGGAGCTGTTTTTT.

The genes are TRBV11-2 and TRBJ2-5; D is perhaps TRBD2 (6 bases). The CDR3 has 15 residues. V was trimmed by 4 bases and J by 5 bases, leaving 17 bases between them. CDR1 is SGHAT, CDR2 FQNNGV, per germline. DNA for the CDR3: TGTGCCAGCAGCTCAACCCCCTCGGGGGACGAGACCCAGTACTTC. It codes for CASSSTPSGDETQYF.

This chain's CDR3 is CASTVNYGYTF. The CDR3 nucleotides read TGTGCCAGCACTGTCAACTATGGCTACACCTTC. The rearrangement joins TRBV2 to TRBJ1-2, with D hard to call. The V and J ends lost 7 bases and 2 bases respectively, with 5 bases between them. The length of the CDR3 is 11 residues. CDR1 SNHLY and CDR2 FYNNEI come from the germline V gene.

This clone was detected a few times. The chain combines TRBV5-1 with TRBJ2-7; possibly TRBD2 for D (5 bases). The CDR3 runs 15 residues. Germline V lookup: CDR1 SGHRS, CDR2 YFSETQ. Trimming took off 0 bases at V and 5 bases at J, with 15 bases between the two ends. The CDR3 region is CASSLDPSGLNEQYF. The CDR3 DNA sequence: TGCGCCAGCAGCTTGGATCCCAGCGGCCTAAACGAGCAGTACTTC.

The chain employs TRBV10-2 and TRBJ2-7; D gene uncertain. With 6 bases removed from V and 2 bases from J, the gap between germline ends came to 5 bases. This CDR3 is built from 11 residues. Germline assignment: CDR1 WSHSY and CDR2 SAAADI. The CDR3 here is CASSPTYEQYF. CDR3 nucleotide sequence: TGCGCCAGCAGCCCCACCTACGAGCAGTACTTC.

This clone was observed once. Other DNA sequences in the same sample also yield this CDR3. The V call is TRBV9, the J call TRBJ2-3, with TRBD2 matching over 7 bases. J lost 0 bases, V lost 0 bases, and 1 base had no gene match. This CDR3 contains 15 residues. Germline V gene data show CDR1 as SGDLS and CDR2 as YYNGEE. The CDR3 DNA is TGTGCCAGCAGCGTAGGGGGAGGGAGCACAGATACGCAGTATTTT. Amino acids: CASSVGGGSTDTQYF. Full variable domain (rest looked up from reference TRBV9 and TRBJ2-3): DSGVTQTPKHLITATGQRVTLRCSPRSGDLSVYWYQQSLDQGLQFLIQYYNGEERAKGNILERFSAQQFPDLHSELNLSSLELGDSALYFCASSVGGGSTDTQYFGPGTRLTVL.

This chain uses TRBV5-1 with TRBJ2-3, with TRBD2 identical over 7 bases. Germline CDR1 is SGHRS and CDR2 is YFSETQ. The CDR3 totals 16 residues. V shed 3 bases and J 5 bases; nucleotides not matched to a gene: 12. The CDR3 region has the DNA TGCGCCAGCAGCTCGGGGGGACGGACGACGGGAGATACGCAGTATTTT. This encodes CASSSGGRTTGDTQYF.

The rearrangement uses TRBV20-1 and TRBJ2-1, with D unresolved. CDR1 is DFQATT and CDR2 is SNEGSKA in the germline V gene (reference sequence). The CDR3 contains 10 residues. Deletions cut 6 bases from V and 3 bases from J, with 3 bases between. The CDR3 reads CSANYNEQFF. CDR3 bases: TGCAGTGCAAACTACAATGAGCAGTTCTTC.

The rearrangement uses TRBV5-5 and TRBJ1-5; D perhaps matches TRBD1 (5 bases). Germline CDR1 reads SGHKS; CDR2 reads YYEKEE (reference sequence). The length of the CDR3 is 14 residues. V lost 0 bases to trimming and J lost 6 bases, with 10 bases between them. CDR3 nucleotide sequence: TGTGCCAGCAGCTTGGGAGGGGTTGGTCAGCCCCAGCATTTT. Encoded protein: CASSLGGVGQPQHF.

The V and J genes are TRBV7-9 and TRBJ2-1, with 9 bases lining up with TRBD2. Per the germline V gene, CDR1 is SEHNR and CDR2 is FQNEAQ (reference sequence). The CDR3 is made up of 14 amino acids. After removal of 9 bases from V and 6 bases from J, the junction contained 9 bases not matched to a gene. The CDR3 loop reads CASTARGRANEQFF. The CDR3 DNA reads as TGTGCCAGTACGGCCCGCGGGAGGGCCAATGAGCAGTTCTTC. The variable domain in full, with the rest retrieved from reference TRBV7-9 and TRBJ2-1, is DTGVSQNPRHKITKRGQNVTFRCDPISEHNRLYWYRQTLGQGPEFLTYFQNEAQLEKSRLLSDRFSAERPKGSFSTLEIQRTEQGDSAMYLCASTARGRANEQFFGPGTRLTVL.

Written as DNA, the CDR3 is TGTGCCAGCAGCAAAGGGGCCCGGGTAAGAAACACTGAAGCTTTCTTT. Translated, it gives CASSKGARVRNTEAFF. The chain uses TRBV21-1 and TRBJ1-1. TRBV21-1 constitutes a pseudogene. The CDR3 is made up of 16 amino acids.